What follows are 21 T cell receptor beta chains derived from one specimen sequenced in a study of neurological immune-mediated disorders. TCRdb itself ran the 5' RACE reads through MiXCR, one entry per CDR3 protein. Of under 45,000 distinct CDR3 sequences listed, approximately 14% were seen once; the top ten hold about 3.6%. What was sequenced was CD4+ T cells from blood. These receptors all stem from a woman aged 55 to 70 with HTLV-1-associated myelopathy (HAM/TSP).

This clonotype occurred many times. The chain recombines TRBV20-1 with TRBJ1-5; a possible D gene is TRBD1 (5 bases). Trimming cost V 1 base and J 6 bases, with 7 bases left between them. This CDR3 is 12 amino acids long. Germline CDR1 reads DFQATT; CDR2 reads SNEGSKA (reference sequence). In DNA, the CDR3 is TGCAGTGCTAGAGTGGGGACTCAGCCCCAGCATTTT. It encodes CSARVGTQPQHF.

This clonotype has a count of ten or more. The chain employs TRBV5-1 and TRBJ1-1, with no clear D. CDR1 and CDR2 from the germline V gene are SGHRS and YFSETQ. V was cut by 4 bases and J by 8 bases, with 15 bases left in between. The CDR3 has 13 residues. CDR3 in amino acids: CASSPRGSDEAFF. In DNA form, the CDR3 reads TGCGCCAGCAGCCCCCGCGGCAGTGACGAAGCTTTCTTT.

On this clonotype: A much bigger clone sits one base away, suggesting this may be a read error. No conserved phenylalanine or tryptophan ends this CDR3, so it is likely a read error. The V and J genes are TRBV6-6 and TRBJ2-7; D remains unclear. The CDR3 totals 12 residues. Trimming cost V 0 bases and J 3 bases, with 3 bases left between them. In germline, CDR1 is MNHNY, CDR2 SVGAGI (reference sequence). CDR3 sequence reads: CASSYSDYEQYS. Written as DNA, the CDR3 is TGTGCCAGCAGTTACTCCGACTACGAGCAGTACTCC.

This clonotype was counted at least ten times. The J gene is TRBJ1-1, the V gene TRBV11-2; 7 positions agree with TRBD1. This CDR3 contains 17 residues. CDR1 and CDR2 from the germline V gene are SGHAT and FQNNGV. V lost 1 base, J lost 2 bases, and 10 bases stayed unmatched. As DNA, the CDR3 is TGTGCCAGCAGCTTAGTTCTATGGGGACAGCGCAACACTGAAGCTTTCTTT. Its translation is CASSLVLWGQRNTEAFF.

This clonotype was counted ten times or more. The chain is built from TRBV5-1 and TRBJ2-2, with unresolved D. Germline V CDR1 and CDR2: SGHRS, YFSETQ. This CDR3 contains 15 residues. Trimming stripped 2 bases from V and 4 bases from J, with 12 bases between. For the CDR3, the DNA is TGCGCCAGCAGCTTCGGGCCCCGGGTCACCGGGGAGCTGTTTTTT. It is translated as CASSFGPRVTGELFF.

At least ten counts were recorded for this clonotype. V and J are TRBV20-1 and TRBJ2-3; D may be TRBD1 (5 bases). Per germline, CDR1 DFQATT and CDR2 SNEGSKA (reference sequence). V was trimmed by 1 base and J by 6 bases, leaving 26 bases between them. The CDR3 is made up of 18 amino acids. The CDR3 region is CSARAFRPGFPVYDTQYF. CDR3 coding DNA: TGCAGTGCTAGAGCCTTTAGACCAGGGTTCCCCGTGTACGATACGCAGTATTTT.

This clonotype was seen many times. The CDR3 is CASSPRQGADYEQYF. The CDR3 DNA reads as TGCGCCAGCAGCCCTAGACAGGGCGCGGACTACGAGCAGTACTTC. The chain joins TRBV5-1 to TRBJ2-7, with 7 bases that match TRBD1. The CDR3 length is 15 residues. V trimming: 4 bases; J trimming: 3 bases; junction bases outside the gene matches: 10. CDR1 and CDR2 from the germline V gene are SGHRS and YFSETQ.

Ten or more counts support this clonotype. V gene TRBV5-5 combines with J gene TRBJ2-3, with TRBD2 matching 10 bases. V was pared by 4 bases and J by 2 bases, with 7 bases of the junction left unmatched. Per germline, CDR1 SGHKS and CDR2 YYEKEE (reference sequence). The CDR3 sequence is 16 residues long. The CDR3 bases are TGTGCCAGCAGCCTTACCACTAGCGGGATCACAGATACGCAGTATTTT. This sequence encodes CASSLTTSGITDTQYF.

Many counts were recorded for this clonotype. The chain combines TRBV10-3 with TRBJ2-5; 11 nucleotides line up with TRBD1. Germline V gives CDR1 ENHRY, CDR2 SYGVKD. This CDR3 spans 16 amino acids. Germline trimming cut 0 bases from V and 6 bases from J; bases unmatched to any gene: 6. Here the CDR3 DNA reads TGTGCCATCAGTGAGTCTGGACAGGGGGCGCGGAAGACCCAGTACTTC. Amino acids: CAISESGQGARKTQYF.

The table lists this clonotype with many counts. V usage is TRBV19 and J usage is TRBJ2-1, with 10 bases identical to TRBD2. The CDR3 spans 15 residues. V trimming: 6 bases; J trimming: 5 bases; junction bases outside the gene matches: 7. Germline V gene lookup returns CDR1 LNHDA and CDR2 SQIVND (reference sequence). For the CDR3, the DNA is TGTGCCAGTAGCCCTCTAGCGGGGGACCACAATGAGCAGTTCTTC. Its protein product is CASSPLAGDHNEQFF.

This clonotype was counted many times. The gene calls are TRBV4-1 and TRBJ2-3; D is possibly TRBD1 or TRBD2 (5 bases each). The CDR3 length is 14 residues. Germline CDR1 and CDR2: MGHRA and YSYEKL. The ends were cut back, 6 bases at V and 0 bases at J, with 10 bases in the middle. The CDR3 loop is CASSRGVSTDTQYF. The CDR3 coding sequence is TGCGCCAGCAGTCGAGGGGTCAGCACAGATACGCAGTATTTT.

This clonotype was recorded at least ten times. This sequence joins TRBV27 and TRBJ1-1, with 9 bases identical to TRBD1. Unmatched junction bases numbered 6, after V lost 2 bases and J lost 5 bases. The germline V gene encodes CDR1 MNHEY and CDR2 SMNVEV (reference sequence). The CDR3 length is 15 residues. The CDR3 region is CASSLLGTGLTEAFF. CDR3 nucleotide sequence: TGTGCCAGCAGTTTACTTGGGACAGGGCTAACTGAAGCTTTCTTT.

The chain links TRBV3-1 to TRBJ2-3, with a weak D call TRBD2 (5 bases). Germline loops: CDR1 LGHDT, CDR2 YNNKEL (reference sequence). The length of the CDR3 is 15 residues. V was trimmed by 7 bases and J by 3 bases, leaving 17 bases between them. The CDR3 bases are TGTGCCAGCATACAACCTCAAGCGGTTACAGATACGCAGTATTTT. This gives the protein CASIQPQAVTDTQYF.

Many counts were recorded for this clonotype. V usage is TRBV12-3 or TRBV12-4 and J usage is TRBJ1-6, with D uncertain. Trimming pared 1 base from V and 7 bases from J, leaving 8 bases between. The CDR3 is 14 residues long. The CDR3 region is CASSLEQNNSPLHF. For the CDR3, the DNA is TGTGCCAGCAGTTTAGAACAGAACAATTCACCCCTCCACTTT.

This clonotype was counted at least ten times. The chain links TRBV7-9 to TRBJ2-3; D is possibly TRBD2 (6 bases). Germline CDR1 reads SEHNR; CDR2 reads FQNEAQ (reference sequence). The CDR3 runs to 19 residues. Trimming took 2 bases from V and 4 from J, leaving 25 bases between them. DNA of the CDR3: TGTGCCAGCAGCTTATGGTTGCGAGGGGAGGCAAGGAGTTCAGATACGCAGTATTTT. Translating gives CASSLWLRGEARSSDTQYF.

The rearrangement joins TRBV14 to TRBJ2-1, with D perhaps TRBD1 (5 bases). Germline CDR1 SGHDN, CDR2 FVKESK. V was cut by 0 bases and J by 4 bases, with 10 bases left in between. This CDR3 is built from 15 residues. The CDR3 spells CASSQDIGHYNEQFF. The CDR3 nucleotides are TGTGCCAGCAGCCAAGATATAGGACATTACAATGAGCAGTTCTTC.

This clonotype has a count of ten or more. The V gene is TRBV7-2, the J gene TRBJ2-7, with 7 positions matching TRBD1. The germline V gene encodes CDR1 SGHTA and CDR2 FQGNSA. The V segment lost 6 bases and the J segment 6 bases; nucleotides outside the gene matches: 5. The CDR3 totals 12 residues. CDR3 coding DNA: TGTGCCAGCAGTCAAACAGGGGTCGAGCAGTACTTC. Translation gives CASSQTGVEQYF.

In its sample, this clonotype ranks as medium-sized (0.01 to 0.1%). This chain connects TRBV20-1 to TRBJ2-3; D uncertain. This CDR3 has 12 amino acids. Trimming pared 6 bases from V and 0 bases from J, leaving 7 bases between. CDR1 is DFQATT, CDR2 SNEGSKA, per germline (reference sequence). The CDR3 region is CSASESTDTQYF. The CDR3 nucleotides read TGCAGTGCCTCGGAGAGCACAGATACGCAGTATTTT.

This clonotype was observed at least ten times. The V gene is TRBV5-1, the J gene TRBJ2-3; a possible D gene is TRBD1 (6 bases). V was cut by 1 base and J by 0 bases, with 9 bases left in between. The length of the CDR3 is 15 residues. The germline V gene encodes CDR1 SGHRS and CDR2 YFSETQ. The CDR3 spells CASSLTGLSTDTQYF. CDR3 nucleotides: TGCGCCAGCAGCTTGACAGGGCTTAGCACAGATACGCAGTATTTT.

This clonotype was found many times. The chain combines TRBV20-1 with TRBJ1-1, with no clear D. The V end lost 3 bases, the J end lost 0 bases, and 8 bases lay between the germline ends. Germline V gives CDR1 DFQATT, CDR2 SNEGSKA (reference sequence). There are 13 residues in the CDR3. This CDR3 reads CSARGQVNTEAFF. The CDR3 nucleotides are TGCAGTGCTAGGGGCCAGGTGAACACTGAAGCTTTCTTT.

This clonotype was counted ten times or more. The chain couples TRBV5-1 to TRBJ2-7; possible D gene TRBD1, 5 bases. Trimming cost V 4 bases and J 4 bases, with 12 bases left between them. The CDR3 extends over 13 amino acids. Germline V gives CDR1 SGHRS, CDR2 YFSETQ. The CDR3 bases are TGCGCCAGCAGCCCAAGTGGGGCGTACGAGCAGTACTTC. This translates into CASSPSGAYEQYF.